These 26 T cell receptor beta chains originate from one sample sequenced in a study of T cell responses to AZD1222 COVID-19 vaccine. The protocol was immunoSEQ multiplex PCR, while the TCRdb copy is restricted to in-frame clones and leaves out a portion. The repertoire holds 150,000 or so clones, roughly 90% seen once, with more than 5.5% in the top ten. Sequenced material: peripheral blood, taken on day 0 of AZD1222 vaccination. All receptors come from an adult in good health.

The chain is built from TRBV28 and TRBJ2-1, with 11 bases aligning to TRBD1. The V gene's germline CDR1 is MDHEN and CDR2 SYDVKM. The V gene end was trimmed by 6 bases and the J gene end by 3 bases; junction bases not matched to a gene: 7. This CDR3 is built from 16 residues. The CDR3 reads CASSVGQGAFYNEQFF. In DNA form, the CDR3 reads TGTGCCAGCAGCGTAGGACAGGGGGCTTTCTACAATGAGCAGTTCTTC.

The chain combines TRBV15 with TRBJ2-3, with 9 nucleotides matching TRBD1. J lost 4 bases, V lost 3 bases, and 11 bases had no gene match. The length of the CDR3 is 17 residues. The germline gives CDR1 LNHNV, CDR2 YYDKDF (reference sequence). CDR3 nucleotides: TGTGCCACCAGCAGCAACCTCCGGACAGGGGCCGCAGATACGCAGTATTTT. Protein product: CATSSNLRTGAADTQYF. The entire variable domain, with the rest obtained from reference TRBV15 and TRBJ2-3, is as follows: DAMVIQNPRYQVTQFGKPVTLSCSQTLNHNVMYWYQQKSSQAPKLLFHYYDKDFNNEADTPDNFQSRRPNTSFCFLDIRSPGLGDTAMYLCATSSNLRTGAADTQYFGPGTRLTVL.

The gene calls are TRBV4-2 and TRBJ2-3; TRBD2 aligns across 14 bases. The CDR3 is made up of 18 amino acids. Germline V lookup: CDR1 LGHNA, CDR2 YNFKEQ. J lost 0 bases, V lost 4 bases, and 6 bases had no gene match. CDR3 nucleotides: TGTGCCAGCAGCCCAGGGACTAGCGGGGGCCGAAGCACAGATACGCAGTATTTT. Translation gives CASSPGTSGGRSTDTQYF.

The chain combines TRBV11-1 with TRBJ2-7, with 11 bases matching TRBD2. The CDR3 runs 15 residues. The germline V gene has CDR1 SGHAT and CDR2 FQDESV (reference sequence). The V segment lost 3 bases and the J segment 0 bases; nucleotides outside the gene matches: 1. CDR3: CASSFTSGGSYEQYF. The CDR3 DNA sequence: TGTGCCAGCAGCTTCACTAGCGGGGGCTCCTACGAGCAGTACTTC.

The rearrangement joins TRBV6-1 to TRBJ2-5, with D possibly matching TRBD2 (5 bases). CDR1 and CDR2 from the germline V gene are MNHNS and SASEGT. The germline V and J ends were trimmed by 1 base and 2 bases, with 11 bases remaining between them. This CDR3 has 15 residues. The CDR3, as DNA: TGTGCCAGCAGTGAAGTTCGGGGATCTCAAGAGACCCAGTACTTC. Translated: CASSEVRGSQETQYF.

This CDR3 is CASCPGQDYGYTF. The CDR3 nucleotides read TGTGCCAGTTGTCCGGGACAGGACTATGGCTACACCTTC. The genes are TRBV19 and TRBJ1-2; 8 bases are a match to TRBD1. The length of the CDR3 is 13 residues. Trimming took 8 bases from V and 3 from J; bases not matched to a gene: 5. CDR1 and CDR2 from the germline V gene are LNHDA and SQIVND (reference sequence).

This chain joins TRBV28 and TRBJ2-7; TRBD1 matches 9 bases. Germline lookup yields CDR1 MDHEN and CDR2 SYDVKM. The CDR3 is 13 residues long. Trimming took 4 bases from V and 3 from J; bases not matched to a gene: 1. CDR3 bases: TGTGCCAGCAGTTGGACAGGGGACTACGAGCAGTACTTC. It yields the protein CASSWTGDYEQYF. The full variable domain, rest sourced from reference TRBV28 and TRBJ2-7, is DVKVTQSSRYLVKRTGEKVFLECVQDMDHENMFWYRQDPGLGLRLIYFSYDVKMKEKGDIPEGYSVSREKKERFSLILESASTNQTSMYLCASSWTGDYEQYFGPGTRLTVT.

The chain carries TRBV11-2 and TRBJ1-4; D remains unclear. V was clipped by 1 base and J by 4 bases, with 10 bases between them. CDR1 and CDR2 (germline): SGHAT, FQNNGV. The CDR3 totals 15 residues. As DNA, the CDR3 is TGTGCCAGCAGCTTAGTGGCCAGCTATAATGAAAAACTGTTTTTT. It yields the protein CASSLVASYNEKLFF. Variable domain in full (rest from reference TRBV11-2 and TRBJ1-4): EAGVAQSPRYKIIEKRQSVAFWCNPISGHATLYWYQQILGQGPKLLIQFQNNGVVDDSQLPKDRFSAERLKGVDSTLKIQPAKLEDSAVYLCASSLVASYNEKLFFGSGTQLSVL.

CDR3 region: CASSLVRRTDGANVLTF. CDR3 nucleotides: TGTGCCAGCAGCTTGGTGCGGAGGACTGATGGGGCCAACGTCCTGACTTTC. The chain employs TRBV7-2 and TRBJ2-6, with D perhaps matching TRBD2 (5 bases). The CDR3 runs to 17 residues. Germline V CDR1 and CDR2: SGHTA, FQGNSA. V lost 3 bases and J 3 bases, leaving 15 bases between the germline ends.

The chain combines TRBV7-8 with TRBJ1-4; maybe TRBD1 (5 bases). This CDR3 comprises 15 residues. Trimming cost V 2 bases and J 8 bases, with 15 bases left between them. Germline values: CDR1 SGHVS, CDR2 FQNEAQ. The CDR3 bases are TGTGCCAGCAGCTTATTTCAGGGCTTAGAGGAAAAACTGTTTTTT. It yields the protein CASSLFQGLEEKLFF.

This CDR3 reads CASSLFTSGLSYNEQFF. CDR3 in DNA: TGTGCCAGCAGTTTATTTACTAGCGGCCTCTCCTACAATGAGCAGTTCTTC. The rearrangement links TRBV27 to TRBJ2-1; 8 bases align to TRBD2. The CDR3 is made up of 17 amino acids. The V gene's germline CDR1 is MNHEY and CDR2 SMNVEV (reference sequence). The V gene end was trimmed by 1 base and the J gene end by 0 bases; junction bases not matched to a gene: 5.

The sample holds one count of this clone. The rearrangement uses TRBV30 and TRBJ1-3; no firm D call. V lost 1 base and J 3 bases, leaving 7 bases between the germline ends. CDR3 length equals 13 residues. Germline-derived CDR1 and CDR2 are GTSNPN and SVGIG (reference sequence). The CDR3: CAWSGGGGNTIYF. The CDR3 coding sequence is TGTGCCTGGAGTGGGGGTGGTGGAAACACCATATATTTT.

The chain joins TRBV6-5 to TRBJ2-3; D unclear. From germline, CDR1 is MNHEY and CDR2 SVGAGI. The CDR3 sequence is 13 residues long. The V end was cut by 5 bases, the J end by 2 bases, with 8 bases between. DNA for the CDR3: TGTGCCAGCAGTCCCGAGCTCACAGATACGCAGTATTTT. Its translation: CASSPELTDTQYF.

The chain has TRBV6-6 and TRBJ2-3, with a weak D call TRBD2 (7 bases). Trimming shortened V by 7 bases and J by 6 bases, and 11 bases separated the two germline ends. The germline CDR1 and CDR2 sequences are MNHNY and SVGAGI (reference sequence). This CDR3 has 12 amino acids. CDR3: CASNGGPDTQYF. The CDR3 coding sequence is TGTGCCAGCAACGGGGGGCCCGATACGCAGTATTTT.

A single count supports this clone. CDR3 in amino acids: CASGFLDSNYGYTF. The CDR3 nucleotides read TGTGCTAGTGGTTTCCTCGACAGTAACTATGGCTACACCTTC. The chain employs TRBV12-5 and TRBJ1-2; the D gene is possibly TRBD1 (5 bases). Germline CDR1 is LGHNT and CDR2 is FRNRAP. V was pared by 3 bases and J by 1 base, with 9 bases between. There are 14 residues in the CDR3.

The chain has TRBV15 and TRBJ2-7; 9 bases align to TRBD1. V lost 8 bases to trimming and J lost 7 bases; unmatched junction nucleotides: 9. Germline V gene sequence: CDR1 LNHNV, CDR2 YYDKDF (reference sequence). The CDR3 loop spans 13 amino acids. The CDR3 region is CATGAGQGGEQYF. In nucleotides, the CDR3 is TGTGCCACCGGGGCGGGACAGGGTGGTGAGCAGTACTTC.

CDR3 region: CASTLDTDTQYF. CDR3 nucleotide sequence: TGTGCCAGCACCCTAGATACTGATACGCAGTATTTT. V and J are TRBV5-4 and TRBJ2-3; D is unresolved. Deletions cut 6 bases from V and 6 bases from J, with 11 bases between. The V gene's germline CDR1 is SGHNT and CDR2 YYREEE (reference sequence). The CDR3 is made up of 12 amino acids.

The rearrangement joins TRBV5-6 to TRBJ1-2; D may be TRBD1 (5 bases). This CDR3 contains 12 residues. V dropped 0 bases and J dropped 8 bases, with 8 bases sitting between them. CDR1 is SGHDT and CDR2 is YYEEEE in the germline V gene. The CDR3 nucleotides read TGTGCCAGCAGCTTGGGGGACGGAGGCTACACCTTC. Translating gives CASSLGDGGYTF. Full variable domain (outside the CDR3, taken from reference TRBV5-6 and TRBJ1-2): DAGVTQSPTHLIKTRGQQVTLRCSPKSGHDTVSWYQQALGQGPQFIFQYYEEEERQRGNFPDRFSGHQFPNYSSELNVNALLLGDSALYLCASSLGDGGYTFGSGTRLTVV.

The CDR3 is CASSLSSLAGSLNEQFF. The CDR3 nucleotides read TGTGCCAGCAGCTTGTCATCACTAGCGGGAAGCTTGAATGAGCAGTTCTTC. This chain joins TRBV5-4 and TRBJ2-1, with 10 nucleotides matching TRBD2. Unmatched junction bases numbered 11, after V lost 1 base and J lost 7 bases. The CDR3 has 17 residues. Per the germline V gene, CDR1 is SGHNT and CDR2 is YYREEE (reference sequence).

The chain couples TRBV11-3 to TRBJ2-1; 8 nucleotides line up with TRBD2. CDR3 length: 18 residues. Germline lookup yields CDR1 SGHNT and CDR2 YENEEA. J was trimmed by 5 bases and V by 0 bases; bases with no gene match: 12. The CDR3 sequence is CASSLDQGGSGAHNEQFF. The CDR3 DNA follows: TGTGCCAGCAGCTTAGATCAAGGTGGTAGCGGGGCTCACAATGAGCAGTTCTTC.

This rearrangement joins TRBV15 to TRBJ2-1; unclear D gene. Germline V gives CDR1 LNHNV, CDR2 YYDKDF (reference sequence). The V end was cut by 2 bases, the J end by 2 bases, with 16 bases between. The CDR3 has 17 amino acids. The CDR3 protein is CATSRSRTQATYNEQFF. The CDR3, as DNA: TGTGCCACCAGCAGATCGAGGACCCAGGCCACCTACAATGAGCAGTTCTTC.

The chain joins TRBV2 to TRBJ2-7, with 7 bases matching TRBD1. With V trimmed by 5 bases and J by 6 bases, 7 bases remained unmatched. The length of the CDR3 is 13 residues. The V gene's germline CDR1 is SNHLY and CDR2 FYNNEI. The CDR3 region has the DNA TGTGCCAGCAGTTTCACAGGGGCGGGCGAGCAGTACTTC. Amino acids: CASSFTGAGEQYF.

Here the CDR3 DNA reads TGTGCCAGCAGCTCCCGTAGGACAGATACGCAGTATTTT. This codes for CASSSRRTDTQYF. The V gene is TRBV11-3, the J gene TRBJ2-3; D gene uncertain. V gave up 4 bases and J gave up 3 bases, with 8 bases separating them. The germline V gene encodes CDR1 SGHNT and CDR2 YENEEA. The CDR3 loop spans 13 amino acids.

In its sample, this clone was seen once. The chain carries TRBV28 and TRBJ2-7; a weak D match, TRBD1 (6 bases). The CDR3 is made up of 12 amino acids. V was cut by 4 bases and J by 12 bases, with 16 bases left in between. The germline V gene has CDR1 MDHEN and CDR2 SYDVKM. The CDR3 protein is CASSSPQGPSYF. The CDR3 coding sequence is TGTGCCAGCAGTTCCCCACAGGGACCATCGTACTTC.

V usage is TRBV27 and J usage is TRBJ2-3, with 7 bases lining up with TRBD1. The CDR3 extends over 16 amino acids. V lost 5 bases, J lost 2 bases, and 10 bases stayed unmatched. From germline, CDR1 is MNHEY and CDR2 SMNVEV (reference sequence). The CDR3 DNA sequence: TGTGCCAGCAGTCCAGCTCTGACAGGGCACACAGATACGCAGTATTTT. Encoded protein: CASSPALTGHTDTQYF.

This chain joins TRBV4-2 and TRBJ1-2; TRBD1 is a possible D gene (6 bases). The CDR3 sequence is 16 residues long. V lost 0 bases and J lost 8, with 19 bases in between. From germline, CDR1 is LGHNA and CDR2 YNFKEQ. CDR3 in amino acids: CASSQEGAGYLDGYTF. In nucleotides, the CDR3 is TGTGCCAGCAGCCAAGAGGGGGCAGGGTATCTTGACGGCTACACCTTC.